This T cell receptor beta chain was retrieved from a study of OX40 agonist ivuxolimab in advanced cancers. For the study at large: While on treatment, patients had intravenous ivuxolimab at 0.01 to 10 mg/kg every 2 weeks.

Patients were ruled out by autoimmune disease history or systemic immunosuppression. Looked up from germline, CDR1 is SEHNR and CDR2 is FQNEAQ (reference sequence). CDR3 length: 14 residues. The V end was cut by 4 bases, the J end by 0 bases, with 8 bases between. Generated by immunoSEQ multiplex PCR, the TCRdb table keeps only in-frame clones and is missing some. The top ten clones hold approximately 2.3% of a sample with roughly 77,000 clones, around 85% of them seen once. Turning to this clone: The antigen is undetermined.

Study-wide findings and caveats: Blood T cells, both CD4+ and CD8+, expanded clonally by week 6 at 0.1 to 3.0 mg/kg.

The clonotype was recovered from an adult with an advanced solid tumor such as melanoma, head and neck, liver or kidney cancer. This sequence joins TRBV7-9 and TRBJ2-3; D is uncertain. Sequenced here: CD4+ or CD8+ T cells sorted from blood, sampled in a trial of the OX40 agonist ivuxolimab. The CDR3 loop is CASSSQVSTDTQYF. The CDR3, as DNA: TGTGCCAGCAGCTCGCAAGTTAGCACAGATACGCAGTATTTT.